This TCR beta chain is drawn from a study of CD8+CD57+ T cells in acquired aplastic anemia. Turning to the study itself: Isolated CD4+ and CD8+ cells, once sorted, yielded DNA averaging around 3 ug. Healthy donor CD4+ samples were sequenced to a depth that averaged around 9.8 million reads. Study-wide points: The same twenty-nine CD8+ CDR3 sequences occurred in patients and in controls. Patients were compared with controls for CD8+ Simpson's diversity, and no significant difference emerged.

Trimming removed 3 bases from V and 4 bases from J, with 14 bases in between. The CDR3 spans 15 residues. Germline V gene lookup returns CDR1 SGHRS and CDR2 YFSETQ. TCR beta VDJ and CDR3 profiling used genomic DNA as template. Using its own MiXCR run on the reads, TCRdb lists one record per CDR3 protein. The repertoire holds some 120,000 distinct CDR3 sequences, with about 46% as singletons. This clonotype occurred many times. Its antigen remains unidentified. The sequenced material came from sorted CD4+, CD8+, or CD8+CD57+ T cells (not recorded which) from PBMCs. V usage is TRBV5-1 and J usage is TRBJ2-1; the D is unclear. This receptor was taken from a human donor in good health, serving as a control. Here the CDR3 DNA reads TGCGCCAGCAGCTCAGTGGGAACATCATACAATGAGCAGTTCTTC. This translates into CASSSVGTSYNEQFF.